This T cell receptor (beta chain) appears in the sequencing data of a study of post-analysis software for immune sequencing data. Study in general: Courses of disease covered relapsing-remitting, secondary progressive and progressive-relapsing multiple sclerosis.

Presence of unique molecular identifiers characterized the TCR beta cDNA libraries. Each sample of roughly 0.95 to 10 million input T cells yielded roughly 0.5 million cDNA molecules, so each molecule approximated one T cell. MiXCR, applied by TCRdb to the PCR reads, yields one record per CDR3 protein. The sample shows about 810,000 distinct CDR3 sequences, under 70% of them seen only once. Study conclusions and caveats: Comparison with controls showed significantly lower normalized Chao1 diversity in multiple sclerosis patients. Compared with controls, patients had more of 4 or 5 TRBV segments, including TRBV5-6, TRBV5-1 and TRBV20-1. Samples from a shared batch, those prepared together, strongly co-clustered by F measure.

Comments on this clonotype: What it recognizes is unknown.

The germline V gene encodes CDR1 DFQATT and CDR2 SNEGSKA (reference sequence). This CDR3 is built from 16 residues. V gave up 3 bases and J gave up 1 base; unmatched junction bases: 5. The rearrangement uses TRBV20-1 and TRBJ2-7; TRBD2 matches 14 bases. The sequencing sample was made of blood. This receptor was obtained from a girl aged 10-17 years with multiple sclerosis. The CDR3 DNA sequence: TGCAGTGCTAGTGGGACTAGCGGGAGTATTTCCTACGAGCAGTACTTC. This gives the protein CSASGTSGSISYEQYF.